This T cell receptor (beta chain) emerged from a study of T cells of healthy individuals. Trimming pared 2 bases from V and 6 bases from J, leaving 26 bases between. This CDR3 comprises 19 residues. CDR1 is SGHTA, CDR2 FQGNSA, per germline. TCRdb reanalysed the 5' RACE reads using MiXCR and keeps one entry per CDR3 protein. The sample lists more than 85,000 distinct CDR3 sequences, 17% occurring once. Many counts were recorded for this clonotype. The clonotype was recovered from a human donor in good health. The V gene is TRBV7-2, the J gene TRBJ1-5, with D possibly TRBD1 on 5 matching bases. The DNA for the CDR3 is TGTGCCAGCAGCTTACTGCCACAAGGCCGAGGACGTGGGGGTCAGCCCCAGCATTTT. Encoded protein: CASSLLPQGRGRGGQPQHF.